A selection of T cell receptor beta chains follows, all from one sample in a study of blood T cell repertoires in COVID-19. The repertoire was sequenced with immunoSEQ multiplex PCR; TCRdb's copy has only in-frame clones and lacks some. In the table there are about 120,000 clones, 75% to 85% of which are singletons. Specimen: peripheral blood. The source of these receptors is a woman in her forties or fifties with acute or convalescent COVID-19. Each CDR3 is given with its conserved first and last residue. Fields, in order: V gene, D gene, J gene, clone size, CDR3 protein, CDR3 DNA. A D gene is named only where the DNA matches it firmly. Size tells how often a clone was seen (once, few, many) or the class of an expanded clone, and some rows leave it out.

TRBV2	NA	TRBJ1-2	few	CASSEDSGYTF	TGTGCCAGCAGTGAAGACAGTGGCTACACCTTC
TRBV18	NA	TRBJ2-1	NA	CASSPLKNEQFF	TGTGCCAGCTCACCACTAAAAAATGAGCAGTTCTTC
TRBV18	TRBD1	TRBJ2-7	few	CASSRQGRYEQYF	TGTGCCAGCTCAAGACAGGGGCGGTACGAGCAGTACTTC
TRBV30	NA	TRBJ1-1	NA	CAWSDPGRGNTEAFF	TGTGCCTGGAGTGACCCGGGGCGGGGGAACACTGAAGCTTTCTTT
TRBV9	NA	TRBJ2-3	NA	CASSVSGVGVDTQYF	TGTGCCAGCAGCGTCTCGGGGGTTGGGGTAGATACGCAGTATTTT
TRBV12-3/TRBV12-4	TRBD2	TRBJ2-5	few	CASRLAGGTQYF	TGTGCCAGCAGGCTAGCGGGGGGTACCCAGTACTTC
TRBV7-8	TRBD1	TRBJ1-2	NA	CASSSRTGGSNGYTF	TGTGCCAGCAGCTCCAGGACAGGGGGCTCTAATGGCTACACCTTC
TRBV7-9	NA	TRBJ2-1	NA	CASKDSPGPGEFF	TGTGCCAGCAAAGACTCCCCGGGCCCCGGGGAGTTCTTC
TRBV7-2	NA	TRBJ1-2	NA	CASSLQGTGYTF	TGTGCCAGCAGCTTACAGGGGACGGGCTACACCTTC
TRBV5-1	NA	TRBJ2-3	NA	CASSLSYRSTDTQYF	TGCGCCAGCAGCTTGTCCTACCGTAGCACAGATACGCAGTATTTT
TRBV28	NA	TRBJ2-5	NA	CASSSPRLGQETQYF	TGTGCCAGCAGTTCCCCTCGGCTAGGCCAAGAGACCCAGTACTTC
TRBV9	TRBD2	TRBJ2-1	NA	CASSLRTSGTQFF	TGTGCCAGCAGCCTAAGGACTAGCGGGACACAGTTCTTC
TRBV7-3	TRBD2	TRBJ2-1	once	CASSFFGTSGSNEQFF	TGTGCCAGCAGCTTTTTCGGGACTAGCGGGAGTAATGAGCAGTTCTTC
TRBV6-5	TRBD2	TRBJ2-1	NA	CASSYDSGGEDNEQFF	TGTGCCAGCAGTTATGATAGCGGGGGGGAAGACAATGAGCAGTTCTTC
TRBV6-6	TRBD2	TRBJ2-1	NA	CASSYSTSGGRLF	TGTGCCAGCAGTTACTCGACTAGCGGGGGTCGGCTCTTC
TRBV11-3	TRBD1	TRBJ2-1	NA	CASSLHQGADEQFF	TGTGCCAGCAGCTTACACCAGGGGGCGGATGAGCAGTTCTTC
TRBV19	TRBD1	TRBJ2-7	once	CASSAGQGGYEQYF	TGTGCCAGTAGTGCGGGACAGGGCGGCTACGAGCAGTACTTC
TRBV11-2	NA	TRBJ2-1	few	CASSLRGYGSGEQFF	TGTGCCAGCAGCTTAAGGGGGTATGGGTCGGGTGAGCAGTTCTTC
TRBV5-1	TRBD1	TRBJ2-5	NA	CASSSGTGVTETQYF	TGCGCCAGCAGCAGTGGGACAGGGGTAACAGAGACCCAGTACTTC
TRBV9	NA	TRBJ2-3	NA	CASSTGVRGTDTQYF	TGTGCCAGCAGTACAGGCGTACGGGGCACAGATACGCAGTATTTT
TRBV28	TRBD2	TRBJ2-5	NA	CASSTALAGRQETQYF	TGTGCCAGCAGTACCGCTCTAGCGGGGCGGCAAGAGACCCAGTACTTC
TRBV18	TRBD2	TRBJ2-7	NA	CASSNGRAHDYEQYF	TGTGCCAGCTCAAATGGGAGGGCCCACGACTACGAGCAGTACTTC
TRBV19	TRBD1	TRBJ1-2	NA	CASSTTGQDSNYGYTF	TGTGCCAGTAGTACCACTGGACAGGATTCTAACTATGGCTACACCTTC
TRBV20-1	TRBD1	TRBJ1-4	NA	CSASIDREAEKLFF	TGCAGTGCTAGTATTGACAGGGAGGCGGAAAAACTGTTTTTT
TRBV18	NA	TRBJ2-3	NA	CASSVQPTDTQYF	TGTGCCAGCTCAGTACAGCCCACAGATACGCAGTATTTT
TRBV2	NA	TRBJ2-1	NA	CASSEMGDTYNEQFF	TGTGCCAGCAGTGAAATGGGGGACACCTACAATGAGCAGTTCTTC
TRBV19	NA	TRBJ1-2	NA	CASSKAGWYYGYTF	TGTGCCAGTAGTAAAGCAGGGTGGTATTATGGCTACACCTTC
TRBV2	NA	TRBJ2-3	NA	CASSVGGDTQYF	TGTGCCAGCAGTGTAGGGGGAGATACGCAGTATTTT
TRBV7-9	NA	TRBJ2-5	NA	CASSHRGGGETQYF	TGTGCCAGCAGCCACAGGGGGGGTGGAGAGACCCAGTACTTC
TRBV6-5	NA	TRBJ1-5	NA	CASGRGKQPQHF	TGTGCCAGCGGCAGGGGCAAACAGCCCCAGCATTTT
TRBV6-1	TRBD1	TRBJ1-1	NA	CASSEAVTGLNTEAFF	TGTGCCAGCAGTGAAGCTGTGACAGGGCTTAACACTGAAGCTTTCTTT
TRBV19	TRBD1	TRBJ2-2	NA	CASRPGGFGGELFF	TGTGCCAGTAGACCAGGGGGCTTTGGCGGGGAGCTGTTTTTT
TRBV7-9	TRBD1	TRBJ2-7	NA	CASSLDPRQGNYEQYF	TGTGCCAGCAGCTTAGACCCCCGACAGGGAAACTACGAGCAGTACTTC
TRBV11-2	TRBD1	TRBJ2-7	NA	CASRQTGFEQYF	TGTGCCAGCAGACAGACAGGGTTCGAGCAGTACTTC
TRBV19	TRBD2	TRBJ2-3	NA	CASRLSGVVADTQYF	TGTGCCAGTAGGTTAAGCGGGGTGGTGGCAGATACGCAGTATTTT
TRBV27	NA	TRBJ1-2	NA	CASSLSRHSGATNYGYTF	TGTGCCAGCAGTTTATCACGCCATAGCGGGGCAACGAACTATGGCTACACCTTC
TRBV9	TRBD2	TRBJ2-3	NA	CASSVEAGEADTQYF	TGTGCCAGCAGCGTAGAAGCGGGAGAAGCGGATACGCAGTATTTT
TRBV10-2	TRBD1	TRBJ1-1	NA	CASRRTGDPNTEAFF	TGCGCCAGCAGACGGACAGGGGACCCGAACACTGAAGCTTTCTTT
TRBV12-3/TRBV12-4	NA	TRBJ2-1	NA	CASSLTVSEQFF	TGTGCCAGCAGCTTGACAGTGAGTGAGCAGTTCTTC
TRBV7-9	NA	TRBJ2-7	NA	CASSADSMNPEQYF	TGTGCCAGCAGCGCGGACAGTATGAACCCCGAGCAGTACTTC
TRBV9	TRBD2	TRBJ2-7	NA	CASSVSGTSGGYEQYF	TGTGCCAGCAGCGTATCGGGGACTAGCGGGGGCTACGAGCAGTACTTC
TRBV7-2	TRBD2	TRBJ2-2	NA	CASSLAGGRAGELFF	TGTGCCAGCAGCTTAGCTGGCGGGAGGGCCGGGGAGCTGTTTTTT